This T cell receptor (beta chain) derives from a study of T cell clonotyping in hematopoietic cell transplantation. Points from the study as a whole: CD4 and CD8 repertoire contributions could not be separated without sorting. Recipient TCR diversity dropped after transplant; expanded clonotypes rose from day 30 to 180. Broader posttransplant TCR repertoire diversity was predicted by graft donor and pretransplant recipient Inverse Simpson Index values.

Of note for this clone: The antigen is undetermined.

The CDR3 sequence is 15 residues long. V was pared by 8 bases and J by 7 bases, with 20 bases between. Germline V gives CDR1 WSHSY, CDR2 SAAADI. Some clones are missing from TCRdb's copy, which holds only in-frame ones; the method was immunoSEQ multiplex PCR. Among tens of thousands of clones listed, around 95% were seen once. The V gene is TRBV10-2, the J gene TRBJ2-2; unclear D gene. The receptor's source is a man aged 25-45 years in good health. Some clones in this sample may be carry-over from other donors' samples. The sequenced material came from peripheral blood mononuclear cells. The CDR3 here is CASRFSSPRGGELFF. The DNA of the CDR3 is TGCGCCAGCCGCTTTAGCTCCCCGCGAGGCGGGGAGCTGTTTTTT.